This T cell receptor (beta chain) was sequenced during a study of blood T cell repertoires in COVID-19. Background on the study: Samples came from the United States, Italy and Spain, spanning acute and convalescent COVID-19. T cells, B-cell-depleted T cells, or PBMCs provided the cDNA or gDNA that served as material.

Using immunoSEQ multiplex PCR, the repertoire was profiled, and TCRdb retains in-frame clones only, with some absent. The repertoire holds 540,000 or so clones, roughly nine tenths seen once, with about 8.2% in the top ten. This clone was recorded only once. With 6 bases clipped from V and 6 bases from J, the junction kept 13 bases outside the gene matches. The CDR3 consists of 15 residues. Germline V gene data show CDR1 as MNHEY and CDR2 as SMNVEV (reference sequence). The sequence derives from a woman between 45 and 65 years old with COVID-19, enrolled during active disease. Sequenced material: peripheral blood. V usage is TRBV27 and J usage is TRBJ2-7, with 8 bases fitting TRBD2. CDR3 residues: CASSAFREGKGEQYF. The CDR3 DNA is TGTGCCAGCAGCGCTTTTCGGGAGGGTAAGGGCGAGCAGTACTTC.